The rows below give T cell receptor beta chains drawn from one sample of a study of regulatory T cells in long-lasting Graves disease. TCRdb analysed the multiplex PCR reads with MiXCR anew, one entry per CDR3 protein. The sample lists 200,000 to 250,000 distinct CDR3 sequences, roughly 21% occurring once. This specimen consisted of peripheral blood mononuclear cells (PBMCs), obtained at new diagnosis, from a patient treated with antithyroid drugs. All receptors come from a female donor with Graves disease. Each CDR3 is given with its conserved first and last residue. Fields, in order: D gene, clone size, J gene, V gene, CDR3 DNA, CDR3 protein. A D gene is named only where the DNA matches it firmly. Size is stated for part of the rows, as once, few or many counts, or as a class when the clone is expanded.

D gene: TRBD1; clone size: many; J gene: TRBJ2-1; V gene: TRBV7-9; CDR3 DNA: TGTGCCAGCAGCTTTGGTGGGACAGGGATGTTCTACAATGAGCAGTTCTTC; CDR3 protein: CASSFGGTGMFYNEQFF
D gene: .; clone size: many; J gene: TRBJ1-2; V gene: TRBV27; CDR3 DNA: TGTGCCAGCAGTTTTTGGGACGGGAACTATGGCTACACCTTC; CDR3 protein: CASSFWDGNYGYTF
D gene: TRBD1; clone size: many; J gene: TRBJ1-6; V gene: TRBV28; CDR3 DNA: TGTGCCAGCAGGGCCGGGACAGGGAATTCACCCCTCCACTTT; CDR3 protein: CASRAGTGNSPLHF
D gene: .; clone size: .; J gene: TRBJ2-4; V gene: TRBV9; CDR3 DNA: TGTGCCAGCAGCGGGAGGGGCCCTAACCCAAACATTCAGTACTTC; CDR3 protein: CASSGRGPNPNIQYF
D gene: .; clone size: few; J gene: TRBJ2-7; V gene: TRBV4-2; CDR3 DNA: TGTGCCAGCAGCCAAGAGGGCTCTTCACGGAACTACGAGCAGTACTTC; CDR3 protein: CASSQEGSSRNYEQYF
D gene: .; clone size: many; J gene: TRBJ2-5; V gene: TRBV5-1; CDR3 DNA: TGTGCCAGCAGCTACGCAGGGCGGGTAGGCCAAGAGACCCAGTACTTC; CDR3 protein: CASSYAGRVGQETQYF
D gene: .; clone size: many; J gene: TRBJ1-2; V gene: TRBV6-5; CDR3 DNA: TGTGCCAGCAGTTTTACTCCCCGGGGAGCTAACTATGGCTACACCTTC; CDR3 protein: CASSFTPRGANYGYTF
D gene: .; clone size: .; J gene: TRBJ2-5; V gene: TRBV2; CDR3 DNA: TGTGCCATCAGTGAGCGACGGGGGGAGACCCAGTACTTC; CDR3 protein: CAISERRGETQYF
D gene: .; clone size: many; J gene: TRBJ2-1; V gene: TRBV7-2; CDR3 DNA: TGTGCCAGCAGCAACCGGAGGTCGTCCTACAATGAGCAGTTCTTC; CDR3 protein: CASSNRRSSYNEQFF
D gene: .; clone size: many; J gene: TRBJ2-5; V gene: TRBV7-9; CDR3 DNA: TGTGCCAGCAGCTTAACGGAGAAAGAGACCCAGTACTTC; CDR3 protein: CASSLTEKETQYF
D gene: TRBD2; clone size: many; J gene: TRBJ2-3; V gene: TRBV18; CDR3 DNA: TGTGCCAGCTCATCGCTAGGGCGGGAGTCAGATACGCAGTATTTT; CDR3 protein: CASSSLGRESDTQYF
D gene: TRBD2; clone size: many; J gene: TRBJ2-1; V gene: TRBV6-1; CDR3 DNA: TGTGCCAGCAGTGTAACTAGCGGGGCCTACAATGAGCAGTTCTTC; CDR3 protein: CASSVTSGAYNEQFF
D gene: .; clone size: few; J gene: TRBJ2-3; V gene: TRBV29-1; CDR3 DNA: TGCAGCGTTGAAGATAAGCGCGGAGGGGGTGGAGATACGCAGTATTTT; CDR3 protein: CSVEDKRGGGGDTQYF
D gene: .; clone size: many; J gene: TRBJ2-2; V gene: TRBV12-3/TRBV12-4; CDR3 DNA: TGTGCCAGCAACGGCACAGCCACAAACACCGGGGAGCTGTTTTTT; CDR3 protein: CASNGTATNTGELFF
D gene: .; clone size: many; J gene: TRBJ2-7; V gene: TRBV10-3; CDR3 DNA: TGTGCCATCAGTCTCGCCTTGGGGGCCTACGAGCAGTACTTC; CDR3 protein: CAISLALGAYEQYF
D gene: .; clone size: many; J gene: TRBJ2-2; V gene: TRBV9; CDR3 DNA: TGTGCCAGCAGTGTTACAATGGACCCTAAAGGCGGGGAGCTGTTTTTT; CDR3 protein: CASSVTMDPKGGELFF
D gene: .; clone size: many; J gene: TRBJ1-1; V gene: TRBV3-1; CDR3 DNA: TGTGCCAGCAGCCAGCGGGGGGACACTGAAGCTTTCTTT; CDR3 protein: CASSQRGDTEAFF
D gene: TRBD2; clone size: .; J gene: TRBJ2-5; V gene: TRBV7-3; CDR3 DNA: TGTGCCAGCAGCTTATCAGGACTAGCGGGCGAGACCCAGTACTTC; CDR3 protein: CASSLSGLAGETQYF
D gene: TRBD1; clone size: many; J gene: TRBJ2-7; V gene: TRBV28; CDR3 DNA: TGTGCCAGCGGGCCGGGACAGGGGAGACGAGAACAGTACTTC; CDR3 protein: CASGPGQGRREQYF
D gene: TRBD1; clone size: many; J gene: TRBJ1-1; V gene: TRBV11-2; CDR3 DNA: TGTGCCAGCAGTCAAAGGACAGGGGAAACTGAAGCTTTCTTT; CDR3 protein: CASSQRTGETEAFF
D gene: .; clone size: few; J gene: TRBJ1-2; V gene: TRBV29-1; CDR3 DNA: TGCAGCGTTGCAGGGGATGGCTACACCTTC; CDR3 protein: CSVAGDGYTF
D gene: TRBD1; clone size: few; J gene: TRBJ2-2; V gene: TRBV19; CDR3 DNA: TGTGCCAGTAGTGCAGGGGGCGCCAGCACCGGGGAGCTGTTTTTT; CDR3 protein: CASSAGGASTGELFF
D gene: .; clone size: .; J gene: TRBJ1-4; V gene: TRBV20-1; CDR3 DNA: TGCAGTGCTAGAGATTTTGGGCCGATTGAAAAACTGTTTTTT; CDR3 protein: CSARDFGPIEKLFF
D gene: .; clone size: many; J gene: TRBJ1-3; V gene: TRBV6-1; CDR3 DNA: TGTGCCAGCAGGGACGGTTCTGGAAACACCATATATTTT; CDR3 protein: CASRDGSGNTIYF
D gene: TRBD1; clone size: many; J gene: TRBJ1-1; V gene: TRBV24-1; CDR3 DNA: TGTGCCACCAGTAGGACAGGGGAATATCAAGCTTTCTTT; CDR3 protein: CATSRTGEYQAFF
D gene: TRBD2; clone size: .; J gene: TRBJ2-5; V gene: TRBV6-1; CDR3 DNA: TGTGCCAGCAGCGCCGGAACGGTGGGGGGGGAGACCCAGTACTTC; CDR3 protein: CASSAGTVGGETQYF
D gene: .; clone size: many; J gene: TRBJ1-2; V gene: TRBV7-2; CDR3 DNA: TGTGCCAGCAGCTTAGGAGGACAGTTCTATGGCTACACCTTC; CDR3 protein: CASSLGGQFYGYTF
D gene: TRBD1; clone size: few; J gene: TRBJ2-3; V gene: TRBV18; CDR3 DNA: TGTGCCAGCTCAGAAGACAGGGTCACAGATACGCAGTATTTT; CDR3 protein: CASSEDRVTDTQYF
D gene: .; clone size: few; J gene: TRBJ1-4; V gene: TRBV6-5; CDR3 DNA: TGTGCCAGCAGTTACTCGATTATGGAAAAACTGTTTTTT; CDR3 protein: CASSYSIMEKLFF
D gene: .; clone size: many; J gene: TRBJ2-1; V gene: TRBV24-1; CDR3 DNA: TGTGCCACCAGTGATGGGGGAGTCTCCTACAATGAGCAGTTCTTC; CDR3 protein: CATSDGGVSYNEQFF
D gene: .; clone size: many; J gene: TRBJ2-7; V gene: TRBV6-2/TRBV6-3; CDR3 DNA: TGTGCCAGCAGTTACGGCGGCCGATCCTTAAAATCCTACGAGCAGTACTTC; CDR3 protein: CASSYGGRSLKSYEQYF
D gene: TRBD1; clone size: few; J gene: TRBJ2-2; V gene: TRBV12-5; CDR3 DNA: TGTGCTAGTGGTTTGGGGACAGGGTCCGGGGAGCTGTTTTTT; CDR3 protein: CASGLGTGSGELFF
D gene: .; clone size: many; J gene: TRBJ2-7; V gene: TRBV7-8; CDR3 DNA: TGTGCCAGCAGCCGCCGGGGGACCGGGGGTGTTGAGCAGTACTTC; CDR3 protein: CASSRRGTGGVEQYF
D gene: .; clone size: many; J gene: TRBJ2-7; V gene: TRBV20-1; CDR3 DNA: TGCAGTGCTAGAGATGAGGTGTGGGATGGCGAGCAGTACTTC; CDR3 protein: CSARDEVWDGEQYF
D gene: .; clone size: many; J gene: TRBJ2-3; V gene: TRBV30; CDR3 DNA: TGTGCCTGGGACAGAAGCACAGATACGCAGTATTTT; CDR3 protein: CAWDRSTDTQYF
D gene: .; clone size: few; J gene: TRBJ1-4; V gene: TRBV6-5; CDR3 DNA: TGTGCCAGCAGTTACTCCTCCGGGAGCGGCGGTAAACTGTTTTTT; CDR3 protein: CASSYSSGSGGKLFF
D gene: .; clone size: .; J gene: TRBJ2-5; V gene: TRBV20-1; CDR3 DNA: TGCAGTGCTAGAGGTCCCAGGAGGCCGGAGACCCAGTACTTC; CDR3 protein: CSARGPRRPETQYF
D gene: .; clone size: .; J gene: TRBJ2-5; V gene: TRBV6-4; CDR3 DNA: TGTGCCAGCAGAGGACCGGGACCGAGCCAAGAGACCCAGTACTTC; CDR3 protein: CASRGPGPSQETQYF
D gene: TRBD2; clone size: many; J gene: TRBJ2-5; V gene: TRBV20-1; CDR3 DNA: TGCAGTGCGGTACTAGCGGCAACCCAAGAGACCCAGTACTTC; CDR3 protein: CSAVLAATQETQYF
D gene: .; clone size: many; J gene: TRBJ2-2; V gene: TRBV20-1; CDR3 DNA: TGCAGTGCTAGAGACTCGGGACTCATGATAAGCACCGGGGAGCTGTTTTTT; CDR3 protein: CSARDSGLMISTGELFF
D gene: .; clone size: many; J gene: TRBJ2-1; V gene: TRBV19; CDR3 DNA: TGTGCCAGTAGTATGTCCAGATACAATGAGCAGTTCTTC; CDR3 protein: CASSMSRYNEQFF
D gene: .; clone size: .; J gene: TRBJ1-6; V gene: TRBV20-1; CDR3 DNA: TGCAGTGCTAGAGATCAGGGAGTCAATTCACCCCTCCACTTT; CDR3 protein: CSARDQGVNSPLHF
D gene: .; clone size: many; J gene: TRBJ2-2; V gene: TRBV7-6; CDR3 DNA: TGTGCCAGCAGCTCTGGGGGCCGTCGCACCGGGGAGCTGTTTTTT; CDR3 protein: CASSSGGRRTGELFF
D gene: .; clone size: .; J gene: TRBJ2-5; V gene: TRBV5-1; CDR3 DNA: TGCGCCAGCAGCTTGCTTACAGGACAAGAGACCCAGTACTTC; CDR3 protein: CASSLLTGQETQYF
D gene: .; clone size: many; J gene: TRBJ2-5; V gene: TRBV28; CDR3 DNA: TGTGCCAGCAGTTGGGGGGCCCCTATAGAGACCCAGTACTTC; CDR3 protein: CASSWGAPIETQYF
D gene: .; clone size: many; J gene: TRBJ2-3; V gene: TRBV5-8; CDR3 DNA: TGTGCCCAGCGAAAGTTTCCCGATACGCAGTATTTT; CDR3 protein: CAQRKFPDTQYF
D gene: TRBD1; clone size: many; J gene: TRBJ1-2; V gene: TRBV24-1; CDR3 DNA: TGTGCCACCAGTGATTCGGACCTGGACAGGGGGCAGGGCTACACCTTC; CDR3 protein: CATSDSDLDRGQGYTF
D gene: TRBD2; clone size: many; J gene: TRBJ2-3; V gene: TRBV7-2; CDR3 DNA: TGTGCCAGCAGCTTTACTAGCGGGACAGATACGCAGTATTTT; CDR3 protein: CASSFTSGTDTQYF
D gene: TRBD1; clone size: .; J gene: TRBJ1-1; V gene: TRBV20-1; CDR3 DNA: TGCAGTGCTACCCAAAACAGGGGTCCCCCGAGGGCTTTCTTT; CDR3 protein: CSATQNRGPPRAFF
D gene: .; clone size: few; J gene: TRBJ2-7; V gene: TRBV18; CDR3 DNA: TGTGCCAGCTCACCTGGCCTGGGCGGCTCCTACGAGCAGTACTTC; CDR3 protein: CASSPGLGGSYEQYF
D gene: TRBD1; clone size: many; J gene: TRBJ2-7; V gene: TRBV12-3/TRBV12-4; CDR3 DNA: TGTGCCAGCAGGAGGACAGGGAACTCCTACGAGCAGTACTTC; CDR3 protein: CASRRTGNSYEQYF
D gene: TRBD2; clone size: many; J gene: TRBJ2-7; V gene: TRBV12-3/TRBV12-4; CDR3 DNA: TGTGCCAGCAGTTTATTAGCGGGAGTAAGTGAGCAGTACTTC; CDR3 protein: CASSLLAGVSEQYF
D gene: TRBD2; clone size: many; J gene: TRBJ2-2; V gene: TRBV20-1; CDR3 DNA: TGCAGTGCCAAAGGCGTGGGACTAGCGGGAGATTGGGAGCTGTTTTTT; CDR3 protein: CSAKGVGLAGDWELFF
D gene: .; clone size: .; J gene: TRBJ2-7; V gene: TRBV7-3; CDR3 DNA: TGTGCCAGCAGCTCCATCCCTGGGAACTACAGGGAGCAGTACTTC; CDR3 protein: CASSSIPGNYREQYF
D gene: .; clone size: .; J gene: TRBJ2-3; V gene: TRBV6-4; CDR3 DNA: TGTGCCAGCAGTGACTCGGCGGGAGATACGCAGTATTTT; CDR3 protein: CASSDSAGDTQYF
D gene: TRBD1; clone size: .; J gene: TRBJ2-1; V gene: TRBV6-2/TRBV6-3; CDR3 DNA: TGTGCCAGCAGCGACAGGGGGTATAGCTCCTACAATGAGCAGTTCTTC; CDR3 protein: CASSDRGYSSYNEQFF
D gene: TRBD1; clone size: .; J gene: TRBJ1-5; V gene: TRBV20-1; CDR3 DNA: TGCAGTGCTACGGGACAGACTTTTAGCAATCAGCCCCAGCATTTT; CDR3 protein: CSATGQTFSNQPQHF